Each of the 30 T cell receptor beta chains below was sequenced from the same sample in a study of blood T cell repertoires in COVID-19 (dated by TCRdb to about 2020). The library was built by means of the immunoSEQ multiplex PCR assay. What TCRdb holds here is the immuneACCESS table cut down to in-frame rearrangements. Part of the clones is not present; checked against another copy, under half of the missing clones reflect an unresolved V gene, and the others are unexplained. The sample data list roughly 200,000 clones, and around 85% of these were observed just once. The leading ten clones occupy approximately 3% of the sample. Sequencing was done on a sample of PBMCs or T cells enriched from blood (not recorded which). The receptor set was obtained from a woman aged 50 to 60 in a cohort exposed to, infected with or recovered from COVID-19 (not recorded which).

The rearrangement links TRBV10-3 to TRBJ1-4, with TRBD1 identical over 9 bases. This CDR3 contains 13 residues. V was pared by 10 bases and J by 7 bases, with 7 bases of the junction left unmatched. CDR1 ENHRY and CDR2 SYGVKD come from the germline V gene. The CDR3 reads CATTGQGGEKLFF. CDR3 nucleotide sequence: TGTGCCACGACGGGACAGGGTGGTGAAAAACTGTTTTTT.

This sequence joins TRBV7-9 and TRBJ1-2; D is perhaps TRBD1 (6 bases). Germline V lookup: CDR1 SEHNR, CDR2 FQNEAQ (reference sequence). V was trimmed by 6 bases and J by 4 bases, leaving 15 bases between them. The CDR3 loop spans 14 amino acids. CDR3 DNA sequence: TGTGCCAGCAGTTTCCCGACAGGAGTCTATGGCTACACCTTC. Translation gives CASSFPTGVYGYTF.

The gene calls are TRBV5-1 and TRBJ1-1; no clear D. V dropped 3 bases and J dropped 11 bases, with 17 bases sitting between them. CDR1 is SGHRS and CDR2 is YFSETQ in the germline V gene. This CDR3 region has 13 residues. CDR3 in DNA: TGCGCCAGCAGCTGGACCGGCGGAGGGCAGGCTTTCTTT. Its protein is CASSWTGGGQAFF.

This clone has more than one count but fewer than ten. The chain couples TRBV20-1 to TRBJ1-5, with 7 nucleotides matching TRBD1. The CDR3 loop spans 15 amino acids. Germline CDR1 DFQATT, CDR2 SNEGSKA (reference sequence). J gave up 0 bases and V 3 bases, and 5 bases lay outside the gene matches. DNA of the CDR3: TGCAGTGCTAGTCGGGGACAGACTAGCAATCAGCCCCAGCATTTT. Protein product: CSASRGQTSNQPQHF.

The V call is TRBV7-9, the J call TRBJ2-3; 7 bases map to TRBD1. CDR3 length equals 17 residues. The germline V gene encodes CDR1 SEHNR and CDR2 FQNEAQ (reference sequence). J lost 4 bases, V lost 1 base, and 11 bases had no gene match. As DNA, the CDR3 is TGTGCCAGCAGCTTAGGTCTCGAACAGGGGTGGTCAGATACGCAGTATTTT. This gives the protein CASSLGLEQGWSDTQYF.

This clone showed up just once. V gene TRBV7-8 combines with J gene TRBJ1-1, with TRBD1 identical over 7 bases. The V gene's germline CDR1 is SGHVS and CDR2 FQNEAQ. V lost 1 base, J lost 9 bases, and 5 bases stayed unmatched. CDR3 length: 13 residues. The CDR3 spells CASSLDDRAQAFF. As DNA, the CDR3 is TGTGCCAGCAGCTTAGACGACAGGGCTCAAGCTTTCTTT.

Only a few counts were recorded for this clone. The rearrangement links TRBV6-1 to TRBJ2-5, with 8 bases that match TRBD1. There are 14 residues in the CDR3. V lost 2 bases and J lost 4; bases outside the gene matches: 3. Germline V gene sequence: CDR1 MNHNS, CDR2 SASEGT. In DNA form, the CDR3 reads TGTGCCAGCAGTGAACCCGACAGGGGAGAGACCCAGTACTTC. This encodes CASSEPDRGETQYF.

The V call is TRBV5-5, the J call TRBJ2-5, with TRBD1 matching over 10 bases. This CDR3 is built from 14 residues. The junction had 4 bases not matched to a gene; V was cut back by 4 bases and J by 4 bases. Germline V gene data show CDR1 as SGHKS and CDR2 as YYEKEE (reference sequence). The CDR3 reads CASSPTGGGETQYF. CDR3 sequence (DNA): TGTGCCAGCAGCCCGACAGGGGGCGGAGAGACCCAGTACTTC.

The genes are TRBV6-2 or TRBV6-3 and TRBJ1-6, with 7 nucleotides matching TRBD1. V lost 6 bases to trimming and J lost 9 bases; unmatched junction nucleotides: 11. The germline gives CDR1 MNHEY, CDR2 SVGEGT. CDR3 length: 15 residues. The CDR3 region has the DNA TGTGCCAGCAGCCTCGGTAAGGGACAGACTTCACCCCTCCACTTT. The encoded protein is CASSLGKGQTSPLHF.

This chain links TRBV18 with TRBJ2-1; D may be TRBD2 (6 bases). Germline V lookup: CDR1 KGHSH, CDR2 LQKENI. The CDR3 consists of 17 residues. Trimming took off 1 base at V and 4 bases at J, with 17 bases between the two ends. CDR3 sequence: CASSPRNAEGIYNEQFF. CDR3 nucleotide sequence: TGTGCCAGCTCACCACGGAACGCGGAGGGGATATACAATGAGCAGTTCTTC.

This clone was picked up one time. This sequence joins TRBV7-8 and TRBJ1-4, with D maybe TRBD1 (6 bases). Trimming cost V 6 bases and J 0 bases, with 14 bases left between them. This CDR3 has 16 amino acids. CDR1 is SGHVS and CDR2 is FQNEAQ in the germline V gene. CDR3 coding DNA: TGTGCCAGCAGGAGGAGACAGGCTGCAACTAATGAAAAACTGTTTTTT. This gives the protein CASRRRQAATNEKLFF. The variable domain in full, with the rest retrieved from reference TRBV7-8 and TRBJ1-4, is GAGVSQSPRYKVAKRGQDVALRCDPISGHVSLFWYQQALGQGPEFLTYFQNEAQLDKSGLPSDRFFAERPEGSVSTLKIQRTQQEDSAVYLCASRRRQAATNEKLFFGSGTQLSVL.

The rearrangement joins TRBV5-1 to TRBJ1-4, with 7 bases lining up with TRBD1. Germline assignment: CDR1 SGHRS and CDR2 YFSETQ. Trimming cost V 4 bases and J 4 bases; bases outside gene matches: 4. This CDR3 is built from 14 residues. Here the CDR3 DNA reads TGCGCCAGCAGCCGAGACAGGGTTAATGAAAAACTGTTTTTT. This encodes CASSRDRVNEKLFF.

The chain has TRBV4-3 and TRBJ1-1; D call uncertain. The V gene lost 0 bases and the J gene lost 4 bases, with 6 bases spanning the gap. From germline, CDR1 is LGHNA and CDR2 YSLEER. This CDR3 spans 13 amino acids. CDR3 DNA: TGCGCCAGCAGCCAAGATCCATCCACTGAAGCTTTCTTT. Its protein product is CASSQDPSTEAFF.

The rearrangement links TRBV5-6 to TRBJ1-5; tentative D call: TRBD1 (6 bases). In germline, CDR1 is SGHDT, CDR2 YYEEEE. The V gene lost 4 bases and the J gene lost 7 bases, with 12 bases spanning the gap. The CDR3 consists of 13 residues. The DNA of the CDR3 is TGTGCCAGCAGCAAATCAGGGGTACAGCCCCAGCATTTT. Encoded protein: CASSKSGVQPQHF.

CDR3 in amino acids: CASSLNRDLGPQHF. Written as DNA, the CDR3 is TGTGCCAGCAGCTTGAACAGGGATCTCGGGCCCCAGCATTTT. V gene TRBV7-2 combines with J gene TRBJ1-5, with D perhaps TRBD1 (6 bases). Germline V lookup: CDR1 SGHTA, CDR2 FQGNSA. The CDR3 is made up of 14 amino acids. Trimming pared 3 bases from V and 9 bases from J, leaving 15 bases between.

The CDR3 reads CASGLSQGAAGELFF. Here the CDR3 DNA reads TGTGCTAGTGGTTTGTCACAGGGAGCTGCCGGGGAGCTGTTTTTT. The chain carries TRBV12-5 and TRBJ2-2, with D perhaps TRBD1 (6 bases). This CDR3 region has 15 residues. CDR1 is LGHNT and CDR2 is FRNRAP in the germline V gene. V lost 2 bases and J 6 bases, leaving 13 bases between the germline ends.

This chain connects TRBV6-2 or TRBV6-3 to TRBJ2-7; the match to TRBD1 covers 7 bases. There are 15 residues in the CDR3. From germline, CDR1 is MNHEY and CDR2 SVGEGT. Germline trimming cut 6 bases from V and 0 bases from J; bases unmatched to any gene: 8. The CDR3: CASSGPGQPSYEQYF. The CDR3 region has the DNA TGTGCCAGCAGCGGGCCGGGACAGCCCTCCTACGAGCAGTACTTC.

Regarding this clone: At one boundary the junction diverges from the germline segment, which might be a read error. The rearrangement uses TRBV7-2 and TRBJ1-4; no clear D gene. Germline V lookup: CDR1 SGHTA, CDR2 FQGNSA. The CDR3 is 15 residues long. CDR3 residues: CASSLARQTSEKLFF. The DNA for the CDR3 is TGTGCCAGCAGCTTAGCGCGGCAGACTAGTGAAAAACTGTTTTTT.

The CDR3 region is CASSRGGYYGYTF. CDR3 sequence (DNA): TGTGCCAGCAGTCGGGGAGGGTACTATGGCTACACCTTC. The chain employs TRBV27 and TRBJ1-2; D gene uncertain. V lost 5 bases, J lost 3 bases, and 10 bases lay in between. This CDR3 contains 13 residues. The germline CDR1 and CDR2 sequences are MNHEY and SMNVEV (reference sequence).

This clone occurred a few times. The chain combines TRBV6-2 or TRBV6-3 with TRBJ2-5, with 7 bases aligning to TRBD2. This CDR3 has 12 residues. The germline CDR1 and CDR2 sequences are MNHEY and SVGEGT. J lost 7 bases, V lost 6 bases, and 5 bases had no gene match. The chain's CDR3 is CASSSGTTTQYF. CDR3 DNA: TGTGCCAGCAGCTCCGGGACTACGACCCAGTACTTC.

The CDR3 protein is CASSQVLLSEQYF. CDR3 DNA: TGCGCCAGCAGCCAAGTCCTACTTTCAGAGCAGTACTTC. The V and J genes are TRBV4-1 and TRBJ2-7; D not certain. From germline, CDR1 is MGHRA and CDR2 YSYEKL. This CDR3 region has 13 residues. Trimming shortened V by 1 base and J by 7 bases, and 11 bases separated the two germline ends.

This chain links TRBV2 with TRBJ1-1; D perhaps matches TRBD1 (6 bases). CDR1 and CDR2 (germline): SNHLY, FYNNEI. V was trimmed by 6 bases and J by 5 bases, leaving 13 bases between them. The CDR3 has 13 amino acids. The chain's CDR3 is CASRNNRATEAFF. The CDR3 bases are TGTGCCAGCAGGAATAACAGGGCTACTGAAGCTTTCTTT. Full variable domain (remainder filled in from reference TRBV2 and TRBJ1-1): EPEVTQTPSHQVTQMGQEVILRCVPISNHLYFYWYRQILGQKVEFLVSFYNNEISEKSEIFDDQFSVERPDGSNFTLKIRSTKLEDSAMYFCASRNNRATEAFFGQGTRLTVV.

This clone occurred once. The chain couples TRBV5-6 to TRBJ1-2, with TRBD1 as a possible D gene (6 bases). V lost 3 bases and J 7 bases, leaving 13 bases between the germline ends. CDR1 and CDR2 (germline): SGHDT, YYEEEE. This CDR3 region has 13 residues. Here the CDR3 DNA reads TGTGCCAGCAGCTACACAGGGTACTCTGGCTACACCTTC. It specifies CASSYTGYSGYTF.

J is TRBJ2-5 and V is TRBV5-1; tentatively, D is TRBD1 (6 bases). Germline V gene data show CDR1 as SGHRS and CDR2 as YFSETQ. The CDR3 totals 14 residues. The V end lost 4 bases, the J end lost 5 bases, and 15 bases lay between the germline ends. CDR3 nucleotides: TGCGCCAGCAGCACCGCAGGGGTATGGGAGACCCAGTACTTC. Translated, it gives CASSTAGVWETQYF.

The CDR3 nucleotides are TGTGCCAGCAGCCAAGATGTCAGGGGGGCTTACGAGCAGTACTTC. It yields the protein CASSQDVRGAYEQYF. V is TRBV4-2 and J is TRBJ2-7; weak D call: TRBD1 (7 bases). Deletions cut 0 bases from V and 4 bases from J, with 13 bases between. CDR1 is LGHNA, CDR2 YNFKEQ, per germline. The CDR3 contains 15 residues.

The V call is TRBV28, the J call TRBJ2-2; D is unresolved. Per germline, CDR1 MDHEN and CDR2 SYDVKM. The CDR3 runs 16 residues. V shed 6 bases and J shed 1 base, with 15 bases lying between them. DNA of the CDR3: TGTGCCAGCAGCAGCGATCGGCGGTTGAACACCGGGGAGCTGTTTTTT. It encodes CASSSDRRLNTGELFF.

The chain has TRBV19 and TRBJ2-1; 7 nucleotides line up with TRBD2. The CDR3 sequence is 10 residues long. Losses at the gene ends were 11 bases for V and 9 bases for J; bases not matched to a gene: 4. From germline, CDR1 is LNHDA and CDR2 SQIVND (reference sequence). CDR3 residues: CAAGVVEQFF. The CDR3 DNA reads TGTGCCGCGGGGGTGGTTGAGCAGTTCTTC.

The gene calls are TRBV5-1 and TRBJ1-1; 10 positions match TRBD1. Trimming cost V 3 bases and J 1 base; bases outside gene matches: 12. The CDR3 consists of 18 residues. The germline gives CDR1 SGHRS, CDR2 YFSETQ. CDR3 sequence: CASSWDRGKGSSNTEAFF. The DNA of the CDR3 is TGCGCCAGCAGCTGGGACAGGGGTAAAGGGTCGTCGAACACTGAAGCTTTCTTT.

The chain is built from TRBV5-1 and TRBJ2-7; 8 bases are shared with TRBD1. The germline CDR1 and CDR2 sequences are SGHRS and YFSETQ. V was clipped by 6 bases and J by 1 base; unmatched bases: 9. The CDR3 sequence is 15 residues long. CDR3 in DNA: TGCGCCAGCAACCCGTCCGGGACAGGTTCCTACGAGCAGTACTTC. Encoded protein: CASNPSGTGSYEQYF.

On this clone itself: The same CDR3 also results from other DNA sequences found in this sample. Written as DNA, the CDR3 is TGTGCCAGCAGCGTCAGAGCGGGGAGGGAGACCCAGTACTTC. Its protein is CASSVRAGRETQYF. The chain has TRBV9 and TRBJ2-5, with TRBD2 matching over 7 bases. V shed 2 bases, J shed 5 bases, and the junction held 6 bases outside the gene matches. Germline CDR1 is SGDLS and CDR2 is YYNGEE. CDR3 length equals 14 residues.